This T cell receptor (beta chain) originates from a study of T cells after posttransplantation cyclophosphamide. The V and J ends lost 5 bases and 3 bases, in that order; junction bases with no gene match: 8. The CDR3 contains 15 residues. Germline assignment: CDR1 MDHEN and CDR2 SYDVKM. Using immunoSEQ multiplex PCR, the repertoire was profiled, and TCRdb retains in-frame clones only, with some absent. The sample has approximately 7,000 clones; roughly 80% are singletons. Study findings and constraints: Later blood repertoires were often dominated by clones from the donor CD8+ memory compartment.

Only one count was recorded for this clone. Antigen specificity is unknown. A marrow graft followed busulfan-fludarabine conditioning, with cyclophosphamide on days +3 and +4. The sequence was collected from a female patient aged 50 to 60 who received an allogeneic stem cell transplant from a related donor, was CMV-positive, and had no GVHD. Some T cells could come from the graft donor. This specimen was PBMCs, taken after allogeneic stem cell transplant with posttransplant cyclophosphamide. The chain links TRBV28 to TRBJ1-2, with TRBD1 matching over 8 bases. The CDR3 here is CASSLFRTGHYGYTF. CDR3 sequence (DNA): TGTGCCAGCAGTCTATTTAGGACAGGGCACTATGGCTACACCTTC.